This TCR beta chain was observed in a study of CD8 T cells in ankylosing spondylitis. The CDR3 runs to 14 residues. Germline V CDR1 and CDR2: DFQATT, SNEGSKA (reference sequence). Trimming took off 1 base at V and 6 bases at J, with 15 bases between the two ends. The study, taken as a whole, reports: One TCR beta motif, made up of roughly 8 highly homologous variants, appeared characteristic of ankylosing spondylitis blood. Relatively rare in peripheral blood, disease-linked clones were also CD8+.

The TCR beta libraries were generated through quantitative 5'-RACE incorporating molecular barcodes. TCRdb processed the 5' RACE reads anew with MiXCR; each CDR3 protein has one entry. The repertoire holds about 250,000 distinct CDR3 sequences, with roughly a third as singletons. In the case of this clonotype: Its antigen remains unknown.

The receptor was derived from a male donor with ankylosing spondylitis or in good health (not recorded which). Sample: blood, either unsorted or a sorted T cell fraction (not recorded which). The rearrangement joins TRBV20-1 to TRBJ1-1, with D maybe TRBD1 (5 bases). For the CDR3, the DNA is TGCAGTGCTAGAGCAGGGAATACTTGGGCTGAAGCTTTCTTT. Its translation: CSARAGNTWAEAFF.